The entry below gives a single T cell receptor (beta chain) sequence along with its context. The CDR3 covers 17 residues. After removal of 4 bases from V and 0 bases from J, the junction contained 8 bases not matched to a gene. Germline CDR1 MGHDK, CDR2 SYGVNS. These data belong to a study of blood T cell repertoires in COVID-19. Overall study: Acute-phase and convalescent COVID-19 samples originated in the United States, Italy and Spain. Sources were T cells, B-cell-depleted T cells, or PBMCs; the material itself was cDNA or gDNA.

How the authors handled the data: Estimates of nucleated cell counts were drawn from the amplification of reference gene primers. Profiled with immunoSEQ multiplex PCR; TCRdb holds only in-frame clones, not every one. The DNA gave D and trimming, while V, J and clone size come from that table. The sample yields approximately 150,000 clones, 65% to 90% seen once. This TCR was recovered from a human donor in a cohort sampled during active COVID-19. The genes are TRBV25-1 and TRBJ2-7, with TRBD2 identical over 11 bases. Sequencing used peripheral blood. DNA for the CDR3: TGTGCCAGCAGTGCCGGCCGGGGACTAGCGGTCTCCTACGAGCAGTACTTC. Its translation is CASSAGRGLAVSYEQYF.